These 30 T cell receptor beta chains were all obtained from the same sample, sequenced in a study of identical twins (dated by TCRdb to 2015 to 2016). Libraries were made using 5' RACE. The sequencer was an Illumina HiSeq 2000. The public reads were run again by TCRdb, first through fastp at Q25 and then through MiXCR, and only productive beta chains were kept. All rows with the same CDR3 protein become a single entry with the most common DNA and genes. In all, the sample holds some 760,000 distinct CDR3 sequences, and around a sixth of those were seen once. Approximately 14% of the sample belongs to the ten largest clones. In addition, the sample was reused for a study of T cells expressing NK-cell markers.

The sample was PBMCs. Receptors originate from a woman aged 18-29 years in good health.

The CDR3: CASSQEGSLTQYF. CDR3 DNA sequence: TGTGCCAGCAGCCAAGAAGGGTCCCTGACCCAGTACTTC. This sequence joins TRBV3-1 and TRBJ2-5; D not resolved. Germline lookup yields CDR1 LGHDT and CDR2 YNNKEL (reference sequence). This CDR3 comprises 13 residues. The V end was cut by 0 bases, the J end by 7 bases, with 9 bases between.

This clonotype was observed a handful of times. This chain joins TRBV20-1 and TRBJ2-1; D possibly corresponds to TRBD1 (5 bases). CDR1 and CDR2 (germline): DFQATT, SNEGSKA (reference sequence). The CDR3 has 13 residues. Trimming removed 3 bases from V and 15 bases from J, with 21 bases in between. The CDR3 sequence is CSASAGPQRKRFF. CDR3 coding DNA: TGCAGTGCTAGCGCAGGGCCCCAACGAAAGCGGTTCTTC.

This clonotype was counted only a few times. CDR3 region: CASSLFRNSYEQYF. CDR3 sequence (DNA): TGTGCCAGCAGTTTATTTCGGAACTCCTACGAGCAGTACTTC. This rearrangement joins TRBV27 to TRBJ2-7; no definite D call. Germline V lookup: CDR1 MNHEY, CDR2 SMNVEV (reference sequence). The ends were cut back, 1 base at V and 0 bases at J, with 7 bases in the middle. The CDR3 is 14 residues long.

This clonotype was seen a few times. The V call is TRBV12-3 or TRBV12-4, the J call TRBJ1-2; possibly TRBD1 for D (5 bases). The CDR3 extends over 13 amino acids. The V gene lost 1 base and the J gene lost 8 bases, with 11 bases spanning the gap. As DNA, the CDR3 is TGTGCCAGCAGTTTAGTAGGGGCGTGGGGCTACACCTTC. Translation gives CASSLVGAWGYTF.

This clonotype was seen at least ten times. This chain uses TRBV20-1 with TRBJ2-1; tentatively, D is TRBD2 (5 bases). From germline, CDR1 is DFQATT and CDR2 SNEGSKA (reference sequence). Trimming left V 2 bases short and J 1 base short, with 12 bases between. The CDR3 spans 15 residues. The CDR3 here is CSARSFRDSYNEQFF. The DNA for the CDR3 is TGCAGTGCTAGATCCTTCCGGGATTCCTACAATGAGCAGTTCTTC.

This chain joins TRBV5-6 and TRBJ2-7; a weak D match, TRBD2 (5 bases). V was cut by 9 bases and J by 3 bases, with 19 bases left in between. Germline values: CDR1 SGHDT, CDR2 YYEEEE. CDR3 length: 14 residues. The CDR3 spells CAMSPGLRCYEQYF. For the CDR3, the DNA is TGTGCCATGAGCCCCGGACTGCGCTGCTACGAGCAGTACTTC.

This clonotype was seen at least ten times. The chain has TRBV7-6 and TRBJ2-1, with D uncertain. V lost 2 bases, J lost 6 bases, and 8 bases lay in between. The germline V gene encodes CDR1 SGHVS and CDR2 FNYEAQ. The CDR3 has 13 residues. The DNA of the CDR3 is TGTGCCAGCAGCTTATTTCGCGGCAATGAGCAGTTCTTC. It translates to CASSLFRGNEQFF.

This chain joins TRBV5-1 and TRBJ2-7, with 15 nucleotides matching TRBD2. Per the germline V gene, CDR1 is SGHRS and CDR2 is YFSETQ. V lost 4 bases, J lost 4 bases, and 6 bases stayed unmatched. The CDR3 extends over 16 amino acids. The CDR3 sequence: CASSDGGLAGGYEQYF. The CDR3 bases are TGCGCCAGCAGCGATGGGGGACTAGCGGGAGGTTACGAGCAGTACTTC.

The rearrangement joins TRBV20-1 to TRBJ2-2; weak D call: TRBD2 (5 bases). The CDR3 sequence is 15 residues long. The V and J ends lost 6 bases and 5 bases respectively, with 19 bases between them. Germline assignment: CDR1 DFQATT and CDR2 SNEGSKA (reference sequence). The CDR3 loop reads CSARPTTTGTGELFF. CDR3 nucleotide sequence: TGCAGTGCCCGCCCGACTACTACGGGGACCGGGGAGCTGTTTTTT.

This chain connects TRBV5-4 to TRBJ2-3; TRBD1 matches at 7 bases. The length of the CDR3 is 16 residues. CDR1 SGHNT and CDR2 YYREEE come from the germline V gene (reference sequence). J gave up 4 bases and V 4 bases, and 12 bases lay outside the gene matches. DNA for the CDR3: TGTGCCAGCAGCCCCCCGGGGCAGGGGGACGCAGATACGCAGTATTTT. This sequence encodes CASSPPGQGDADTQYF.

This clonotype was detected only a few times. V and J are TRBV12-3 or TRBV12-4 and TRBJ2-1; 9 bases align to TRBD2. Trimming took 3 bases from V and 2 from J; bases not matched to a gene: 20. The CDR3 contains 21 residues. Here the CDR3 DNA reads TGTGCCAGCAGTTTGCGGGGGGGCGCAGGGGGAGCATACCCAACCTACAATGAGCAGTTCTTC. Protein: CASSLRGGAGGAYPTYNEQFF.

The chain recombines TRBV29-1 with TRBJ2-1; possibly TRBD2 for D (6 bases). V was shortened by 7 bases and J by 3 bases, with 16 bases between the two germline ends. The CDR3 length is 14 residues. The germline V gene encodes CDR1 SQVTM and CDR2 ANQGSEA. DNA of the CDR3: TGCAGCGCTAGACCGGGACTCAACTACAATGAGCAGTTCTTC. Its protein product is CSARPGLNYNEQFF.

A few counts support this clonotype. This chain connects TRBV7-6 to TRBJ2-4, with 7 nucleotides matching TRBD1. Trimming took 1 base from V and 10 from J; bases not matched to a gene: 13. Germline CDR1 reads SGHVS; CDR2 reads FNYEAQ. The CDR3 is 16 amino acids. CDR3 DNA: TGTGCCAGCAGCTTAGGGCTACAGGGGTCCGAGGGGATTCAGTACTTC. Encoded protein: CASSLGLQGSEGIQYF.

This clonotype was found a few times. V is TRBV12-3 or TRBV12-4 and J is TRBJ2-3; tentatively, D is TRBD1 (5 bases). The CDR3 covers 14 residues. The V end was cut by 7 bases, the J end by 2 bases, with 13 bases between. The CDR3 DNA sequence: TGTGCCAGCACCCCACAGGAACCCACAGATACGCAGTATTTT. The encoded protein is CASTPQEPTDTQYF.

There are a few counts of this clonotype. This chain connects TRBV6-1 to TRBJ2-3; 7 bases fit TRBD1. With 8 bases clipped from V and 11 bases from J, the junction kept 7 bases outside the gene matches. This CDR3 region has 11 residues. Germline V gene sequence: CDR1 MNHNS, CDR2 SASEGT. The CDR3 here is CASQGQIVQYF. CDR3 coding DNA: TGTGCCAGCCAGGGACAGATAGTGCAGTATTTT.

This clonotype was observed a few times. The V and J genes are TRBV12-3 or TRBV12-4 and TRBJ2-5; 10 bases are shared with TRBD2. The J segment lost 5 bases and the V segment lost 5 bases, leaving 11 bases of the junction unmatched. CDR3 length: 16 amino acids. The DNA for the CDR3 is TGTGCCAGCAGTCAGGGGGCTAGCGGGGGTTCGGAGACCCAGTACTTC. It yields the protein CASSQGASGGSETQYF.

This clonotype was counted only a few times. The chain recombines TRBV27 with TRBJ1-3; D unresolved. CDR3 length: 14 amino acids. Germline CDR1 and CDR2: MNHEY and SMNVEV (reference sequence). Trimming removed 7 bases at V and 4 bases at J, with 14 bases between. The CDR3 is CASKFSQRGNTIYF. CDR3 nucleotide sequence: TGTGCCAGCAAATTTAGCCAGCGAGGAAACACCATATATTTT.

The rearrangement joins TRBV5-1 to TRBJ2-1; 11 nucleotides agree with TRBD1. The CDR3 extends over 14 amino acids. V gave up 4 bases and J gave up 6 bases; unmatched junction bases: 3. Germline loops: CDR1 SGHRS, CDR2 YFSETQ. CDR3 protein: CASSIGTGGNEQFF. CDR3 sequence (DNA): TGCGCCAGCAGCATAGGGACAGGGGGCAATGAGCAGTTCTTC. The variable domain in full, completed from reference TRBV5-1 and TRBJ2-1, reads KAGVTQTPRYLIKTRGQQVTLSCSPISGHRSVSWYQQTPGQGLQFLFEYFSETQRNKGNFPGRFSGRQFSNSRSEMNVSTLELGDSALYLCASSIGTGGNEQFFGPGTRLTVL.

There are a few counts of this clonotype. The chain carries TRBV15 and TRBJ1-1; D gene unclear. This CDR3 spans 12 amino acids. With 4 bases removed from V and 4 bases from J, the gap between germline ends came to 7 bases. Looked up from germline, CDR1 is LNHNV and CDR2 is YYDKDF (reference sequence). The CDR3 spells CATSIGVTEAFF. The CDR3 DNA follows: TGTGCCACCAGCATTGGGGTCACTGAAGCTTTCTTT. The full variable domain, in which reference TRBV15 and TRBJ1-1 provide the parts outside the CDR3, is DAMVIQNPRYQVTQFGKPVTLSCSQTLNHNVMYWYQQKSSQAPKLLFHYYDKDFNNEADTPDNFQSRRPNTSFCFLDIRSPGLGDTAMYLCATSIGVTEAFFGQGTRLTVV.

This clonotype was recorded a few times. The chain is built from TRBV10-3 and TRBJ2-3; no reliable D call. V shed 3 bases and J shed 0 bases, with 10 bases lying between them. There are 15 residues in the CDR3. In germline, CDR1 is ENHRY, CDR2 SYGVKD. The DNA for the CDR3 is TGTGCCATCAGTGACCCCGTCCAGAGCACAGATACGCAGTATTTT. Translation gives CAISDPVQSTDTQYF.

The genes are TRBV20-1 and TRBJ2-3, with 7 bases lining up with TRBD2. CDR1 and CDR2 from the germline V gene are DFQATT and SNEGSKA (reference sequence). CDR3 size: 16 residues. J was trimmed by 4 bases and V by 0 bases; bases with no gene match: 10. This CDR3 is CSARDIAGVDSDTQYF. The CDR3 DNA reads TGCAGTGCTAGAGATATCGCGGGAGTAGATTCAGATACGCAGTATTTT.

CDR3 residues: CASSKGLSLSTDTQYF. CDR3 nucleotides: TGTGCCAGCAGCAAGGGACTCAGCCTTAGCACAGATACGCAGTATTTT. The rearrangement uses TRBV7-2 and TRBJ2-3; a weak D match, TRBD2 (6 bases). Germline CDR1 SGHTA, CDR2 FQGNSA. The CDR3 loop spans 16 amino acids. V shed 5 bases and J shed 0 bases, with 15 bases lying between them.

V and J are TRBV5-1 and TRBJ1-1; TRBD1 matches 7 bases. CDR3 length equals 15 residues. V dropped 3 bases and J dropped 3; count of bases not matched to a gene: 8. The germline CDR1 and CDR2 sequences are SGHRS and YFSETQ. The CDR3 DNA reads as TGCGCCAGCAGCTATACCGGGACAGAATACACTGAAGCTTTCTTT. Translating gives CASSYTGTEYTEAFF.

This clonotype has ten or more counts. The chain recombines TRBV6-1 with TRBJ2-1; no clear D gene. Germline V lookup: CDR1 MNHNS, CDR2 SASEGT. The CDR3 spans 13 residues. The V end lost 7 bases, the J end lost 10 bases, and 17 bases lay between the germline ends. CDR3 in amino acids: CASTHWKSGEQFF. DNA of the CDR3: TGTGCCAGCACCCACTGGAAAAGTGGAGAGCAGTTCTTC.

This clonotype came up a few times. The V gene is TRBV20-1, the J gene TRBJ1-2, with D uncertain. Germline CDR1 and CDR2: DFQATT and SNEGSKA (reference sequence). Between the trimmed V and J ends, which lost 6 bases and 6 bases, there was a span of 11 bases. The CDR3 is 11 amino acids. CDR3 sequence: CSAIKGDGYTF. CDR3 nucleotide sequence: TGCAGTGCCATCAAGGGTGATGGCTACACCTTC.

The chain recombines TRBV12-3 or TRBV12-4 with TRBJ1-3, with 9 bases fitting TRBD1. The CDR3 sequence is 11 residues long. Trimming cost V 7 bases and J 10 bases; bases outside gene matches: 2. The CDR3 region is CASTGQGTIYF. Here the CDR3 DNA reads TGTGCCAGCACCGGACAGGGGACCATATATTTT.

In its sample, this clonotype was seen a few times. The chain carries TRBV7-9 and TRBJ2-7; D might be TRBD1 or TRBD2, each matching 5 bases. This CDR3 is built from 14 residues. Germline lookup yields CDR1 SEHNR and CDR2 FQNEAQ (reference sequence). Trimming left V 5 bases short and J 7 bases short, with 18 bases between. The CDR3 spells CASSPAGTPSEQYF. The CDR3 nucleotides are TGTGCCAGCAGCCCAGCCGGGACCCCGTCTGAGCAGTACTTC.

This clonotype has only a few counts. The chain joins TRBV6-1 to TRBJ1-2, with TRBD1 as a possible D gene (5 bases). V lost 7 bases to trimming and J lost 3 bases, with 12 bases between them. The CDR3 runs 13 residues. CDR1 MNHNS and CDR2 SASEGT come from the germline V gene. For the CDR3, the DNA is TGTGCCAGCACTCCCGGGACGGACTATGGCTACACCTTC. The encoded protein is CASTPGTDYGYTF.

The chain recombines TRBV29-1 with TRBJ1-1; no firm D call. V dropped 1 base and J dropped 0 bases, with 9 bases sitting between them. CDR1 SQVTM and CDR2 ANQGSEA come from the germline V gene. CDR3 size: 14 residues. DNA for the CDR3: TGCAGCGTTGAAGTGTGGCAACTGAACACTGAAGCTTTCTTT. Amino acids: CSVEVWQLNTEAFF.

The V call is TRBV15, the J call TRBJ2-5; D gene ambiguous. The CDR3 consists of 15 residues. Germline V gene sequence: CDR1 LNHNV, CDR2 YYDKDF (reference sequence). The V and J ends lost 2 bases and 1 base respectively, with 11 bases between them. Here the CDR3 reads CATSRRSAVQETQYF. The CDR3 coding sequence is TGTGCCACCAGCAGAAGGTCCGCAGTCCAAGAGACCCAGTACTTC.